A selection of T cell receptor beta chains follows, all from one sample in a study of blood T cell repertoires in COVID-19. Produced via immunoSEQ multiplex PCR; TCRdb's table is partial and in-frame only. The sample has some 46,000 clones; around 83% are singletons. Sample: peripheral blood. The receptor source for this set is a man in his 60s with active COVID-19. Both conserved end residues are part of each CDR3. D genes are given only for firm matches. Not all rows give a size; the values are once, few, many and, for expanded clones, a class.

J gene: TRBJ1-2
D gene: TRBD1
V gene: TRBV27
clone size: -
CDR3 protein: CASSLLGGAYGYTF
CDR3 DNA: TGTGCCAGCAGTTTATTAGGGGGCGCTTATGGCTACACCTTC

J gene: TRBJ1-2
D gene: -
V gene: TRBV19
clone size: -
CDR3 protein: CASSIAEFGYTF
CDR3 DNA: TGTGCCAGTAGTATAGCAGAATTCGGCTACACCTTC

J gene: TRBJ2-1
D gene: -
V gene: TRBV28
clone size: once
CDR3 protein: CASSSSSLSAFF
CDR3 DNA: TGTGCCAGCAGTTCCTCCTCCCTGAGCGCGTTCTTC

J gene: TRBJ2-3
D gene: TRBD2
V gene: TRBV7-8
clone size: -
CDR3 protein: CASSQGLAGGLGTDTQYF
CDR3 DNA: TGTGCCAGCAGCCAAGGGCTAGCGGGGGGGCTAGGGACAGATACGCAGTATTTT

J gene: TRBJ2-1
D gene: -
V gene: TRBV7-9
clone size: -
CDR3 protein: CASSWDTGRGGNEQFF
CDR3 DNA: TGTGCCAGCAGCTGGGACACAGGGCGCGGAGGCAATGAGCAGTTCTTC

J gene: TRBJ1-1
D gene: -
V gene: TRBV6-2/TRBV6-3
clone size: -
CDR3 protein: CASSQARTLMNTEAFF
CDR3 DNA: TGTGCCAGCAGCCAAGCCCGGACATTAATGAACACTGAAGCTTTCTTT

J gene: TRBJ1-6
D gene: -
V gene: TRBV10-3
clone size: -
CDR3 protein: CAINEAGAQNSPLHF
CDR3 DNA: TGTGCCATCAACGAGGCGGGGGCGCAGAATTCACCCCTCCACTTT

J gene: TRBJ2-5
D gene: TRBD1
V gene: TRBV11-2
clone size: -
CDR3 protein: CASSLGHRDRGQETQYF
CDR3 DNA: TGTGCCAGCAGCTTAGGGCACCGGGACAGGGGACAAGAGACCCAGTACTTC

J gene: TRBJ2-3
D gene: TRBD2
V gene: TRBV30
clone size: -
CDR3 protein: CAWGLALDTQYF
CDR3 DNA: TGTGCCTGGGGACTAGCCCTGGATACGCAGTATTTT

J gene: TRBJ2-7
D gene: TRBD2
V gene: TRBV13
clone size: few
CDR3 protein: CASSDGLAGYEQYF
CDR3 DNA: TGTGCCAGCAGCGACGGACTAGCGGGCTACGAGCAGTACTTC

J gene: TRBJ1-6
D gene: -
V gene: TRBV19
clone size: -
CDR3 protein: CASSIREGPLHF
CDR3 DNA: TGTGCCAGTAGTATTCGCGAGGGTCCCCTCCACTTT

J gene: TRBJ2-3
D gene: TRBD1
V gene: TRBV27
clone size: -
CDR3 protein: CASSSQGGRADTQYF
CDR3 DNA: TGTGCCAGCAGTTCCCAAGGGGGCAGGGCTGATACGCAGTATTTT

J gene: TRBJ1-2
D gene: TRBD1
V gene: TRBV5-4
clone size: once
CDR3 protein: CASSLDRGDYGYTF
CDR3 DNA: TGTGCCAGCAGCTTGGACAGGGGGGACTATGGCTACACCTTC

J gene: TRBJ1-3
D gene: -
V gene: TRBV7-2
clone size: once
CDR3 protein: CASSLGRAGNTIYF
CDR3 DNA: TGTGCCAGCAGCTTAGGCAGGGCTGGAAACACCATATATTTT

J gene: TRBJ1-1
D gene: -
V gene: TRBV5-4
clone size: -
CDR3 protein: CASSLGQYTEAFF
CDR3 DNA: TGTGCCAGCAGCTTGGGACAGTACACTGAAGCTTTCTTT

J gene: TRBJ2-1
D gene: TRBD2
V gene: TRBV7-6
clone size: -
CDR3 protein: CASSDGTSNEQFF
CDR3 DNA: TGTGCCAGCAGCGATGGGACTAGCAATGAGCAGTTCTTC

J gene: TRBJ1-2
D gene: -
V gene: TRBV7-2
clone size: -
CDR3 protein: CASSRRDFGGYTF
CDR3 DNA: TGTGCCAGCAGCCGTCGGGATTTCGGGGGCTACACCTTC

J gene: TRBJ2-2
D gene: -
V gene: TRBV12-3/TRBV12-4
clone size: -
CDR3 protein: CASWTDTGELFF
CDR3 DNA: TGTGCCAGTTGGACAGACACCGGGGAGCTGTTTTTT

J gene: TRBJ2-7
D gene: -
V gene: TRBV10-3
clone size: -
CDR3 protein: CAISEWQGSYEQYF
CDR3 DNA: TGTGCCATCAGTGAGTGGCAGGGCTCCTACGAGCAGTACTTC

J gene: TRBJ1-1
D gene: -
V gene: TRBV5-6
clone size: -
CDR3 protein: CASSLRGPEAFF
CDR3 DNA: TGTGCCAGCAGCCTTAGGGGCCCCGAAGCTTTCTTT

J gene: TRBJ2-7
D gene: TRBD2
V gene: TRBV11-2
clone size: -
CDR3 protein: CASSLGNQGTSYEQYF
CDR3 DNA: TGTGCCAGCAGCTTGGGAAACCAGGGGACTAGCTACGAGCAGTACTTC

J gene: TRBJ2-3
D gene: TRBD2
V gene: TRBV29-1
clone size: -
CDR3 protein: CSGTSGPTDTQYF
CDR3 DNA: TGCAGCGGTACTAGCGGACCCACAGATACGCAGTATTTT

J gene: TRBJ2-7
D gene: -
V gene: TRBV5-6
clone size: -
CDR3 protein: CASSRRGTTSYEQYF
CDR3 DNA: TGTGCCAGCAGCCGACGGGGGACGACATCCTACGAGCAGTACTTC

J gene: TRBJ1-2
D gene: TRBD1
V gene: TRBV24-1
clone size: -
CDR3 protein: CATSDYLQGVEGYTF
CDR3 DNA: TGTGCCACCAGTGATTACCTACAGGGGGTGGAAGGCTACACCTTC

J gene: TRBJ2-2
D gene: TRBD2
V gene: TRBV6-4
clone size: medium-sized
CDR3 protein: CASSSGLAGTGELFF
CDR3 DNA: TGTGCCAGCAGCTCAGGACTAGCGGGCACCGGGGAGCTGTTTTTT

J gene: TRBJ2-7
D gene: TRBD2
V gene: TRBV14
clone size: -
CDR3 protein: CASSPREGKVEQYF
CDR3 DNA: TGTGCCAGCAGCCCCCGGGAGGGGAAGGTCGAGCAGTACTTC

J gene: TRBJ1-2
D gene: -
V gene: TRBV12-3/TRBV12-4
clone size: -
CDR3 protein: CASSPHPPSGYTF
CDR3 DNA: TGTGCCAGCAGTCCCCATCCACCGAGTGGCTACACCTTC

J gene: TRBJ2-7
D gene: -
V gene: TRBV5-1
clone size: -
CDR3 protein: CASSFGGREQYF
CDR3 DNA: TGCGCCAGCAGCTTCGGGGGGCGGGAGCAGTACTTC

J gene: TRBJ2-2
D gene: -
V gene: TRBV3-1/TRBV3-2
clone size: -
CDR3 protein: CASSQAAGRGELFF
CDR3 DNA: TGTGCCAGCAGCCAAGCGGCGGGACGAGGGGAGCTGTTTTTT

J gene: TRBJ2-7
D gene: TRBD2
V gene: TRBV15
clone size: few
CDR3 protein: CATSGGLAGRYEQYF
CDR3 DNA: TGTGCCACCAGCGGGGGACTAGCGGGACGGTACGAGCAGTACTTC

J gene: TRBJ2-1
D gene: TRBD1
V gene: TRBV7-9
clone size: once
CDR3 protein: CASSLTGSEQFF
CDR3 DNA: TGTGCCAGCAGCCTGACAGGGAGTGAGCAGTTCTTC

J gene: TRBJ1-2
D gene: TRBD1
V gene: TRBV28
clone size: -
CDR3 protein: CASSFVTGPNYGYTF
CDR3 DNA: TGTGCCAGCAGTTTCGTGACAGGGCCTAACTATGGCTACACCTTC

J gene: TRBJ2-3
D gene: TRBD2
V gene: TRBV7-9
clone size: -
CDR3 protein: CASSDMDRGGGDTQYF
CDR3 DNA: TGTGCCAGCAGCGATATGGACCGGGGCGGGGGAGATACGCAGTATTTT

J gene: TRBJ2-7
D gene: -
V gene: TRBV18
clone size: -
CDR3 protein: CASSWEGAFYEQYF
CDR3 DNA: TGTGCCAGCTCGTGGGAAGGGGCTTTCTACGAGCAGTACTTC

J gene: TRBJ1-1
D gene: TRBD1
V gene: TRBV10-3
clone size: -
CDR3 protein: CAISESARGRGEAFF
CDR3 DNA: TGTGCCATCAGTGAGTCGGCCAGGGGGCGCGGAGAAGCTTTCTTT

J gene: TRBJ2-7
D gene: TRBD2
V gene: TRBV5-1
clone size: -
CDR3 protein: CASSWGGTYEQYF
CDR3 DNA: TGCGCCAGCAGCTGGGGGGGAACCTACGAGCAGTACTTC

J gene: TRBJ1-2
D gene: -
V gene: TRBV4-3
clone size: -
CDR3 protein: CASSQGREPYYGYTF
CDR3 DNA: TGCGCCAGCAGCCAAGGGAGAGAACCTTACTATGGCTACACCTTC

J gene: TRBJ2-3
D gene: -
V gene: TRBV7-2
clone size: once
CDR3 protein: CASSLVMMRGSTDTQYF
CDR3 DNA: TGTGCCAGCAGCTTAGTTATGATGAGGGGGAGCACAGATACGCAGTATTTT

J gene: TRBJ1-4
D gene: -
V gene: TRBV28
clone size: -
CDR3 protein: CASIKGGGLFNEKLFF
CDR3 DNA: TGTGCCAGCATCAAAGGCGGCGGCTTATTTAATGAAAAACTGTTTTTT

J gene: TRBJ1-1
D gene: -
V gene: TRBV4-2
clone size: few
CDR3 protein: CASSPPLRDRLYTNTEAFF
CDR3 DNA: TGTGCCAGCAGCCCCCCCCTGCGAGACAGACTCTATACGAACACTGAAGCTTTCTTT

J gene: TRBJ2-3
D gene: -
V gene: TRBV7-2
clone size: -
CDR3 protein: CASSLGSAVSTDTQYF
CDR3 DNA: TGTGCCAGCAGCTTAGGTTCAGCGGTTAGCACAGATACGCAGTATTTT

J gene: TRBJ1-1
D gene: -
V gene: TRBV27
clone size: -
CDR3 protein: CASSYPGGLEAFF
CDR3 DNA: TGTGCCAGCAGTTACCCCGGGGGTCTTGAAGCTTTCTTT

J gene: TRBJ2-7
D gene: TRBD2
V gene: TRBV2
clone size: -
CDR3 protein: CASTQGKGRAAYEQYF
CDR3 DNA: TGTGCCAGCACCCAAGGCAAGGGGAGGGCCGCCTACGAGCAGTACTTC

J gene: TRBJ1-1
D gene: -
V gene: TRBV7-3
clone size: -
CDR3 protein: CASSLGAGNTEAFF
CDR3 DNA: TGTGCCAGCAGCTTAGGGGCTGGAAACACTGAAGCTTTCTTT

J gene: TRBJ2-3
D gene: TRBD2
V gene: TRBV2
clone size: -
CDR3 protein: CASSPPGEGSTDTQYF
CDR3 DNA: TGTGCCAGCAGTCCTCCTGGGGAGGGATCGACAGATACGCAGTATTTT

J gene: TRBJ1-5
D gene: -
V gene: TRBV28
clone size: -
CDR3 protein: CASKPLVLQGSFNQPQHF
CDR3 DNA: TGTGCCAGCAAACCCTTGGTCCTACAGGGCAGCTTTAATCAGCCCCAGCATTTT

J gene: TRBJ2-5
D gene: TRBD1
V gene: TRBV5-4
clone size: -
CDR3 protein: CASSLQGRRETQYF
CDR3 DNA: TGTGCCAGCAGCTTACAGGGGCGCCGGGAGACCCAGTACTTC

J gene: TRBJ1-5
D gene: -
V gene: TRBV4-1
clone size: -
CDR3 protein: CASSQGGGLSPLSQPQHF
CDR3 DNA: TGCGCCAGCAGCCAAGGGGGGGGGTTGAGCCCTCTCAGTCAGCCCCAGCATTTT